Listed below are T cell receptor beta chains from one sample, sequenced in a study of T cell clonotyping in hematopoietic cell transplantation. Clones were read by immunoSEQ multiplex PCR, and TCRdb kept only the in-frame ones, dropping some. The repertoire holds approximately 50,000 clones, 80% to 90% seen once, with around 5.5% in the top ten. The specimen was peripheral blood mononuclear cells, collected before stem cell transplant. The source of these receptors is a man aged 60-69 years with biphenotypic leukemia. Some clones in this sample may be carry-over from other donors' samples. Both conserved end residues are part of each CDR3. Fields, in order: CDR3 protein, CDR3 DNA, CDR3 length, J gene, V gene, D gene. D genes are given only for firm matches.

cdr3_aa: CATAPGQVVSGELFF
cdr3_nt: TGTGCCACCGCACCGGGACAGGTGGTGTCCGGGGAGCTGTTTTTT
cdr3_length: 15
j_call: TRBJ2-2
v_call: TRBV6-1
d_call: TRBD1

cdr3_aa: CASSPGLVTNHQFF
cdr3_nt: TGTGCCAGCAGCCCGGGACTAGTTACCAATCACCAGTTCTTC
cdr3_length: 14
j_call: TRBJ2-1
v_call: TRBV2
d_call: TRBD2

cdr3_aa: CASSPGRNTEAFF
cdr3_nt: TGTGCCAGCTCACCCGGGAGGAACACTGAAGCTTTCTTT
cdr3_length: 13
j_call: TRBJ1-1
v_call: TRBV18
d_call: NA

cdr3_aa: CASRGREAYEQYF
cdr3_nt: TGTGCCAGCAGGGGCCGGGAAGCCTACGAGCAGTACTTC
cdr3_length: 13
j_call: TRBJ2-7
v_call: TRBV28
d_call: NA

cdr3_aa: CASRLQETQYF
cdr3_nt: TGTGCCAGCAGGTTACAAGAGACCCAGTACTTC
cdr3_length: 11
j_call: TRBJ2-5
v_call: TRBV28
d_call: NA

cdr3_aa: CAWTWLGGEQYF
cdr3_nt: TGTGCCTGGACGTGGTTAGGTGGCGAGCAGTACTTC
cdr3_length: 12
j_call: TRBJ2-7
v_call: TRBV30
d_call: NA

cdr3_aa: CSVEWEGLYGYTF
cdr3_nt: TGCAGCGTTGAATGGGAGGGTCTCTATGGCTACACCTTC
cdr3_length: 13
j_call: TRBJ1-2
v_call: TRBV29-1
d_call: NA

cdr3_aa: CASTQGVGNTEAFF
cdr3_nt: TGTGCCAGCACACAGGGAGTCGGGAACACTGAAGCTTTCTTT
cdr3_length: 14
j_call: TRBJ1-1
v_call: TRBV6-1
d_call: NA

cdr3_aa: CASSTGVSEKLFF
cdr3_nt: TGTGCCAGCAGCACAGGGGTTAGTGAAAAACTGTTTTTT
cdr3_length: 13
j_call: TRBJ1-4
v_call: TRBV7-2
d_call: TRBD1

cdr3_aa: CSAQAGYEQYF
cdr3_nt: TGCAGTGCTCAGGCCGGGTACGAGCAGTACTTC
cdr3_length: 11
j_call: TRBJ2-7
v_call: TRBV20-1
d_call: NA

cdr3_aa: CASSVVGQGTGELFF
cdr3_nt: TGTGCCAGCAGTGTAGTGGGACAGGGTACCGGGGAGCTGTTTTTT
cdr3_length: 15
j_call: TRBJ2-2
v_call: TRBV2
d_call: TRBD1

cdr3_aa: CASSLGALEGTDTQYF
cdr3_nt: TGTGCCAGCAGTTTGGGAGCATTGGAAGGCACAGATACGCAGTATTTT
cdr3_length: 16
j_call: TRBJ2-3
v_call: TRBV27
d_call: NA

cdr3_aa: CASSVWTGPLNGEAFF
cdr3_nt: TGTGCCAGCAGCGTGTGGACAGGGCCCTTAAATGGTGAAGCTTTCTTT
cdr3_length: 16
j_call: TRBJ1-1
v_call: TRBV9
d_call: TRBD1

cdr3_aa: CASSFPGVRNTIYF
cdr3_nt: TGTGCCAGCAGTTTCCCCGGCGTTAGGAACACCATATATTTT
cdr3_length: 14
j_call: TRBJ1-3
v_call: TRBV28
d_call: NA

cdr3_aa: CASSAPRGLGGNQPQHF
cdr3_nt: TGTGCCAGCAGTGCACCCCGGGGACTTGGGGGGAATCAGCCCCAGCATTTT
cdr3_length: 17
j_call: TRBJ1-5
v_call: TRBV28
d_call: NA

cdr3_aa: CASTSPGEIDTQYF
cdr3_nt: TGTGCCAGCACCTCCCCCGGGGAGATTGATACGCAGTATTTT
cdr3_length: 14
j_call: TRBJ2-3
v_call: TRBV28
d_call: NA

cdr3_aa: CASSRRYNSGRRALEQYF
cdr3_nt: TGTGCCAGCAGCCGGCGCTACAATAGCGGGAGAAGGGCGTTGGAGCAGTACTTC
cdr3_length: 18
j_call: TRBJ2-7
v_call: TRBV14
d_call: TRBD2

cdr3_aa: CASSIGQGAYQPSYEQYF
cdr3_nt: TGTGCCAGTAGTATCGGGCAGGGGGCCTACCAGCCCTCCTACGAGCAGTACTTC
cdr3_length: 18
j_call: TRBJ2-7
v_call: TRBV19
d_call: TRBD1

cdr3_aa: CAWMAGGYGYTF
cdr3_nt: TGTGCCTGGATGGCAGGGGGCTATGGCTACACCTTC
cdr3_length: 12
j_call: TRBJ1-2
v_call: TRBV30
d_call: TRBD1